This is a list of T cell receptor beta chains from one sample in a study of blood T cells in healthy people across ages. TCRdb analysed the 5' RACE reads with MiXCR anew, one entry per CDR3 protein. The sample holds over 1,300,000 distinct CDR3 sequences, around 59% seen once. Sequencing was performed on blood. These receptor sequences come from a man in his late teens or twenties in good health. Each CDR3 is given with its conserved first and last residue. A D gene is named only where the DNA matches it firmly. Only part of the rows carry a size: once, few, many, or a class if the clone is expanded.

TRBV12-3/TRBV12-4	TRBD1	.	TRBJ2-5	CASSFGDRVGRETQYF	TGTGCCAGCAGTTTTGGGGACAGGGTAGGACGCGAGACCCAGTACTTC
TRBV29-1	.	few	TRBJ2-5	CSVGDSTQETQYF	TGCAGCGTCGGGGACTCAACTCAAGAGACCCAGTACTTC
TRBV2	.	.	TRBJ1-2	CASSEQGEDGYTF	TGTGCCAGCAGTGAACAGGGAGAGGATGGCTACACCTTC
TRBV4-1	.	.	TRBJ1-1	CASSPPARLNTEAFF	TGCGCCAGCAGCCCCCCAGCACGGCTTAACACTGAAGCTTTCTTT
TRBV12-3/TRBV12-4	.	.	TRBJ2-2	CASSISGELFF	TGTGCCAGCAGTATCTCCGGGGAGCTGTTTTTT
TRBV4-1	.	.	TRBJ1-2	CASSQVTKRGASRSYTF	TGCGCCAGCAGCCAAGTTACCAAACGGGGGGCGAGTAGGAGCTACACCTTC
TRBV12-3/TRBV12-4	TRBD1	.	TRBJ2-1	CASSLRDRHSNEQFF	TGTGCCAGCAGCCTCCGGGACAGACATTCCAATGAGCAGTTCTTC
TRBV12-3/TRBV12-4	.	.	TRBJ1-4	CASSFGRGGIGKLFF	TGTGCCAGCAGTTTTGGCAGGGGAGGCATCGGAAAACTGTTTTTT
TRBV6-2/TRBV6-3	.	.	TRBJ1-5	CASSLPIRGNQPQHF	TGTGCCAGCAGTTTGCCGATCAGGGGCAATCAGCCCCAGCATTTT
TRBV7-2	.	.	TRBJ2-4	CASSLDGGRGAAKNIQYF	TGTGCCAGCAGCTTAGACGGCGGTAGGGGGGCGGCCAAAAACATTCAGTACTTC
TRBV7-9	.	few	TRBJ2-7	CASSSPASESSYEQYF	TGTGCCAGCAGCTCACCGGCCTCGGAGAGCTCCTACGAGCAGTACTTC
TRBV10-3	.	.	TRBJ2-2	CAIDSLTGELFF	TGTGCCATCGACTCACTGACCGGGGAGCTGTTTTTT
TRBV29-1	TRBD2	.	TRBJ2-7	CSVEGGGGSYEQYF	TGCAGCGTTGAAGGCGGGGGGGGCTCCTACGAGCAGTACTTC
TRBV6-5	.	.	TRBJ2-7	CASAIRWNSQYEQYF	TGTGCCAGCGCAATAAGGTGGAATTCCCAGTACGAGCAGTACTTC
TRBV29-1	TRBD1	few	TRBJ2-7	CSAQGVLSYEQYF	TGCAGCGCACAGGGGGTTCTCTCCTACGAGCAGTACTTC